Below are 2 T cell receptor beta chains sequenced from a single sample in a study of T cell repertoires and Cas9 in healthy adults. The repertoire was sequenced with immunoSEQ multiplex PCR; TCRdb's copy has only in-frame clones and lacks some. The data contain more than 20,000 clones, 90% of them seen just once; the ten biggest clones take up around 0.71%. The sequenced sample consisted of CD4+ effector T cells (CD127+, CD25-, CD137-, CD154-) from PBMCs; culture status not recorded. These receptors were collected from a human donor in good health.

This chain joins TRBV7-2 and TRBJ1-1, with a weak D call TRBD1 (6 bases). Per germline, CDR1 SGHTA and CDR2 FQGNSA. Trimming stripped 7 bases from V and 4 bases from J, with 13 bases between. This CDR3 region has 13 residues. CDR3 sequence reads: CASMGTSPTEAFF. In DNA form, the CDR3 reads TGTGCCAGCATGGGGACATCTCCCACTGAAGCTTTCTTT.

This chain links TRBV4-2 with TRBJ1-2, with 8 bases identical to TRBD1. From germline, CDR1 is LGHNA and CDR2 YNFKEQ. The CDR3 length is 14 residues. After removal of 5 bases from V and 7 bases from J, the junction contained 9 bases not matched to a gene. Here the CDR3 reads CASSGGRTGGGYTF. The CDR3 nucleotides are TGTGCCAGCAGCGGAGGACGTACAGGGGGTGGCTACACCTTC.